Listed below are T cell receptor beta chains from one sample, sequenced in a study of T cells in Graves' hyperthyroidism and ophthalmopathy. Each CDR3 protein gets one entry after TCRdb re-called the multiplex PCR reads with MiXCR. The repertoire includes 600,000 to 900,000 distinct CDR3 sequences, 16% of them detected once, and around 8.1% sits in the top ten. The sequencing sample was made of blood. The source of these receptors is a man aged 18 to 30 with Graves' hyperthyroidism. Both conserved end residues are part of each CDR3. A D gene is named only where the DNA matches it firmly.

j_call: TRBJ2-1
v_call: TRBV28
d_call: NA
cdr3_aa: CASSLRTVEEQFF

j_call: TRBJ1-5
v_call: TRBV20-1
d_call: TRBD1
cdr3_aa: CSARDEAGTGIFSNQPQHF

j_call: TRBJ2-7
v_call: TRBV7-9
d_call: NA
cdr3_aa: CASRYLESGEYEQYF

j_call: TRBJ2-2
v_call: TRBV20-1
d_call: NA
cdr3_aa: CSATGGAYGELFF

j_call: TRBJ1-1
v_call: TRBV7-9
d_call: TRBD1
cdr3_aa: CASSLAGTGNTEAFF

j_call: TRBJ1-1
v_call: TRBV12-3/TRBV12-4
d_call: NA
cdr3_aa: CASSLGATGTTEAFF

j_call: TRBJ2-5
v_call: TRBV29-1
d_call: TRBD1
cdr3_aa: CSDGDRNKETQYF

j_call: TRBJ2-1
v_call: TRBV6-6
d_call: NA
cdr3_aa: CASSYSRDEQFF

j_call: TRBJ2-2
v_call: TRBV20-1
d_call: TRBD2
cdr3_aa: CSAREAGGAGELFF

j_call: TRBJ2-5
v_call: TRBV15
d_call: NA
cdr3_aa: CATSNRYQETQYF

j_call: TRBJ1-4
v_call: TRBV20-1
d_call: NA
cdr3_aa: CSVSRIDEKLFF

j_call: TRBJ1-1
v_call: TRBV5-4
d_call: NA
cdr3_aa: CASSPLGGGGTEAFF

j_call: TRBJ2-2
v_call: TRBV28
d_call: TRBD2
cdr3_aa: CASNRLAGLAGELFF

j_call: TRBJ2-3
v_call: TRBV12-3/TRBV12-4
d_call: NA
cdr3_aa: CASRESTDTQYF

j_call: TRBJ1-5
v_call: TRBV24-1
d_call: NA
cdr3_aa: CATSDSRRNQPQHF

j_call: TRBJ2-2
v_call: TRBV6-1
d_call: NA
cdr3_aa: CASTWGQLNTGELFF

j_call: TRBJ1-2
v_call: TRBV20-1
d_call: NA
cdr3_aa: CSAWDGAFYGYTF

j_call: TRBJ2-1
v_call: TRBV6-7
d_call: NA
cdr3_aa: CASALREGNNEQFF

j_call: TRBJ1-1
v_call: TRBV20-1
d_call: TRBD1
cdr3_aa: CRGQGDHTEAFF

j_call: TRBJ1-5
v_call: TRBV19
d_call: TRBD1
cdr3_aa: CASSIDPGQGSGDQPQHF

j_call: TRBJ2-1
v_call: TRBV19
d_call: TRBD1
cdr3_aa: CASSIRTGSYNEQFF

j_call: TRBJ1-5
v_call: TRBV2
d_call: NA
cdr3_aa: CASRDPRSNPNQPQHF

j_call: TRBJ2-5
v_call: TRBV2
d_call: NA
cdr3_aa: CASSTSSLRGTQYF

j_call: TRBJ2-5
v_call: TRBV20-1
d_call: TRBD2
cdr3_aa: CSARVRGGETQYF

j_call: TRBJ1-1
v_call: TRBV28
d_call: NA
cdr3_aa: CASSLPGTFEAFF

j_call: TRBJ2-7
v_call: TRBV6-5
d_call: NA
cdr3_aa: CASSYSVGVEAYEQYF

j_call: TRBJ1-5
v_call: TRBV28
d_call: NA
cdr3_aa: CASSLGRTNQPQHF

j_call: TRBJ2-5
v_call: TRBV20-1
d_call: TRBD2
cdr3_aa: CSAAPGLAGGLQETQYF

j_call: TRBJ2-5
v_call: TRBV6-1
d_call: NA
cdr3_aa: CASSEVGLYQETQYF

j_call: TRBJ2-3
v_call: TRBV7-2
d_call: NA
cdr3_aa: CASSPGYTQYF

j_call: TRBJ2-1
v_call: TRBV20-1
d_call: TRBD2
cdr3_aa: CSAIRTSGNNEQFF

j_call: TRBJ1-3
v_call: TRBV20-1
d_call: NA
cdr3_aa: CSARAPGGNTIYF

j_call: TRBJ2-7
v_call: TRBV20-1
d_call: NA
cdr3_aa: CSARDTGSPYEQYF

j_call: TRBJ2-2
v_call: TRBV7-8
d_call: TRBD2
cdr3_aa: CASISPGLAGRTGELFF

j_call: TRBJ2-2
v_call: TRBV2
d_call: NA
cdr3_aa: CASSENWTGELFF

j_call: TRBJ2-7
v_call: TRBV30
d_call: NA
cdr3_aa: CAWRVRGWDEQYF

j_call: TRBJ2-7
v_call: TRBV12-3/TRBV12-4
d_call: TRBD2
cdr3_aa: CASSSTHSGTWSEQYF

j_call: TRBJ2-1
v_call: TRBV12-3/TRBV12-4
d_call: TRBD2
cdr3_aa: CASRGLREGGNEGQFF

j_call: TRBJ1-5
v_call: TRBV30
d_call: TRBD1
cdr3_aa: CAWSHRGSQPQHF

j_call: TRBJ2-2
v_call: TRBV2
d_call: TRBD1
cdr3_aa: CASSRTDRGHTGELFF

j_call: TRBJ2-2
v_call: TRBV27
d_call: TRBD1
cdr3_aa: CASSFSTGGDTGELFF